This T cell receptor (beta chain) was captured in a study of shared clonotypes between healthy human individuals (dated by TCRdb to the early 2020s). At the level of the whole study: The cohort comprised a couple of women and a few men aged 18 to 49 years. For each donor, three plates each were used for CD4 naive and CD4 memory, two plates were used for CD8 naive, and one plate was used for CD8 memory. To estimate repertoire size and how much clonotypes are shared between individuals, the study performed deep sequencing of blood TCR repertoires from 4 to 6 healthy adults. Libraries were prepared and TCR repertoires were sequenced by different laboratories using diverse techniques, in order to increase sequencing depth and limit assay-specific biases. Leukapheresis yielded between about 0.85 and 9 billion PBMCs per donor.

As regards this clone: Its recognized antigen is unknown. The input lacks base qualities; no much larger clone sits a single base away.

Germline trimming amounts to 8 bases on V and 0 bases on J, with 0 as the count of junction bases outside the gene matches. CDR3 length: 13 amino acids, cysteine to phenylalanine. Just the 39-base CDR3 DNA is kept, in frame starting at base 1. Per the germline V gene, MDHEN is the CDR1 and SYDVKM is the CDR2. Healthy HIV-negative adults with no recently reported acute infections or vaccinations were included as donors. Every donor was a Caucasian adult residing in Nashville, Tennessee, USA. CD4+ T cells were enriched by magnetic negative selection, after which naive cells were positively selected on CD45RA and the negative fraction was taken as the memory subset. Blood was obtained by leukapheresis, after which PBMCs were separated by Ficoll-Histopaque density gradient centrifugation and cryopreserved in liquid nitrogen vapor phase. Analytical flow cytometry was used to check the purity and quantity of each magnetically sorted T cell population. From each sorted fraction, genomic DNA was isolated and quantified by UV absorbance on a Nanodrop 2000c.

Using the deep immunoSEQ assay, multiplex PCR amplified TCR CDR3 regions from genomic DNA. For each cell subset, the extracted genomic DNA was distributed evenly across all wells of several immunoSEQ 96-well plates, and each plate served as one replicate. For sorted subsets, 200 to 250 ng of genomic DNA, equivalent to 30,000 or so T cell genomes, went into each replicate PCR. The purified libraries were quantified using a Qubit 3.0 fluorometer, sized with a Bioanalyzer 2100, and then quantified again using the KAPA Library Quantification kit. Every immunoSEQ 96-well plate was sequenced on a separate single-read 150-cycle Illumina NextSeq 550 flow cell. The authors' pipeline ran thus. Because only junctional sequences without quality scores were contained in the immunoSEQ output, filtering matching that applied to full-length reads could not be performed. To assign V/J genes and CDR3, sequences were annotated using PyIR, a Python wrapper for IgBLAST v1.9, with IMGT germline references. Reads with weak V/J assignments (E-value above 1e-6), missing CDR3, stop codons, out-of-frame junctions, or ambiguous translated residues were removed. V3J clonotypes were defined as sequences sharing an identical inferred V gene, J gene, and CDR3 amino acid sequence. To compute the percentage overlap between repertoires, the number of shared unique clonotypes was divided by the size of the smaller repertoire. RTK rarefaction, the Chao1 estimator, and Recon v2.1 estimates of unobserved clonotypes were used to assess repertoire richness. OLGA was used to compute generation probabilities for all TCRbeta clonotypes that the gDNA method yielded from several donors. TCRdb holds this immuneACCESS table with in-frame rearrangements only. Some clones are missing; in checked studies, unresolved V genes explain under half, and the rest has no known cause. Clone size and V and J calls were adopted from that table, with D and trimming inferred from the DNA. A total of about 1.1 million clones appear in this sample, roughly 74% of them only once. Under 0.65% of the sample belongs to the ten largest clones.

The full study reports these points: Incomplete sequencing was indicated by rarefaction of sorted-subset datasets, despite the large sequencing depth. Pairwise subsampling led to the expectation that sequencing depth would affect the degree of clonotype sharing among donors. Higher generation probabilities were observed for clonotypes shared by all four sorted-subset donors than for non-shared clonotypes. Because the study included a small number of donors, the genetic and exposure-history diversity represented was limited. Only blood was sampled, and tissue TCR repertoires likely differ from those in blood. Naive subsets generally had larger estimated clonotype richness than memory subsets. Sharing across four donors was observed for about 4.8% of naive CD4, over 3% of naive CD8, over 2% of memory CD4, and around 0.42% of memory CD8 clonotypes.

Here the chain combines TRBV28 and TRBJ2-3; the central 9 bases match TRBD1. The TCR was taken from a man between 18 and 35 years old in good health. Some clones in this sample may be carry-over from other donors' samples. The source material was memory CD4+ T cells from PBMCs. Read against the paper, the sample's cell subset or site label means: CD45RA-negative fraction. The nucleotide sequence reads TGTGCCAGCGGACAGGGGAGCACAGATACGCAGTATTTT. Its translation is CASGQGSTDTQYF.